This T cell receptor beta chain derives from a study of CXCR3-negative and CXCR3-positive naive CD8 T cells (dated by TCRdb to between 2017 and 2020). Background for the entire study: In total, 130 million to 150 million TRB reads were obtained, corresponding to roughly 1.5 +/- 0.3 million reads per library. The TRBV-TRBJ cluster analysis covered naive subsets from several donors and memory cells from 3 donors. The diversity and physicochemical repertoire analyses included roughly ten donors pooled from two independent experiments.

This sample was sequenced with a NextSeq 550. The Human TCR Profiling Kit (MiLaboratory) was used to prepare UMI-labeled 5' RACE TRB cDNA libraries. The full amount of extracted RNA was used for cDNA synthesis, and the full amount of resulting cDNA was used for PCR amplification. Libraries were prepared in parallel using an identical number of PCR cycles. The authors' pipeline ran thus. With a requirement of at least two reads per UMI, MIGEC and MiXCR extracted about 50,000 +/- 10,000 unique UMI-labeled TRB cDNA molecules per library. Each library averaged 40,000 +/- 10,000 functional in-frame TRB CDR3 nucleotide clonotypes without stop codons. After downsampling to 5000 UMI-labeled TRB molecules per sample, diversity metrics such as normalized Shannon-Wiener and Chao1 were calculated in VDJtools. Clonotype-size-weighted physicochemical properties of the central five CDR3 residues (interaction energy, strength, volume and Kidera factor 4) were computed in VDJtools. The reads were reprocessed in TCRdb, with one entry per CDR3 protein sequence and no accompanying DNA. The V and J calls follow TCRdb's processing rather than the paper's. The sample table gives some 60,000 distinct CDR3 sequences. Jointly, the top ten make up about 0.57% of the sample.

For each CD8+ T cell subset, flow sorting was done in triplicate, and roughly 310,000 cells per subset went directly into RLT lysis buffer. To keep memory contaminants out, a stringent definition of naive CD8+ T cells was applied: CD45RO-CCR7+CD27+CD95-. Standard density gradient centrifugation was used to isolate peripheral blood mononuclear cells from buffy coats. Naive CXCR3-negative and CXCR3-positive CD8+ T cells were flow-sorted using a FACSAria III. Total RNA was extracted from sorted cells with an RNeasy Mini Kit. The CDR3, from cysteine to phenylalanine, totals 16 residues. The DNA sequence is not available. CDR1 and CDR2 are drawn from the germline V gene: ENHRY, SYGVKD. As concerns this clonotype: Which antigen it targets is not known.

Here is what the overall study found, with its caveats: Compared with CXCR3-negative naive cells, CXCR3-positive naive cells had TRB CDR3s with higher hydrophobicity (lower Kidera factor 4), lower energy, and higher strength and volume indices. TRBV-TRBJ usage was similar between naive CXCR3-negative and CXCR3-positive cells from the same donor, while memory cells showed distinct patterns. Both naive subsets had comparably high repertoire diversity, while memory CD8+ T cells had much lower repertoire diversity. Because surface CD5, which is linked to self-reactivity in mice, was comparable between the naive subsets, TCR interaction strength was also inferred from the physicochemical properties of TRB CDR3s. CXCR3 expression partially decreased after cryopreservation, so most assays used freshly isolated PBMCs.

Sequencing input: naive CXCR3+ CD8+ T cells from blood. The meaning of the sample's cell subset or site label: CD45RO-CCR7+CD27+CD95- naive CD8+ T cells expressing CXCR3 (TNR3+). This sequence originates from a human donor in good health. Some clones in this sample may be carry-over from other donors' samples. The chain was built from TRBV10-3 and TRBJ1-2; the D call from TCRdb, TRBD1, cannot be confirmed without DNA. CDR3 reads: CAISESWDIPNYGYTF.